The rows below give T cell receptor beta chains drawn from one sample of a study of STAT5B mutations in CD4+ large granular lymphocyte leukemia. Assay used: immunoSEQ multiplex PCR; TCRdb lists only in-frame clones, some missing. The sample contains 15,000 to 20,000 clones, approximately 84% of which appear only once. Sequencing was performed on CD4+ T cells from blood buffy coats. The receptors were gathered from a human donor in good health. CDR3s include the opening cysteine and the closing phenylalanine or tryptophan. D genes are given only for firm matches. A clone size is listed for some rows: how often the clone was seen (once, few, many), or a class if it is expanded.

len: 14; v_gene: TRBV19; j_gene: TRBJ2-3; abundance: -; d_gene: TRBD2; CDR3aa: CASSRLAADGTQYF; CDR3nt: TGTGCCAGTAGTCGACTAGCGGCGGACGGTACGCAGTATTTT
len: 13; v_gene: TRBV6-6; j_gene: TRBJ2-5; abundance: -; d_gene: TRBD2; CDR3aa: CASRRGGSETQYF; CDR3nt: TGTGCCAGCAGACGGGGCGGGAGTGAGACCCAGTACTTC
len: 14; v_gene: TRBV6-4; j_gene: TRBJ1-5; abundance: -; d_gene: TRBD1; CDR3aa: CASSEGTGEQPQHF; CDR3nt: TGTGCCAGCAGTGAAGGGACAGGGGAGCAGCCCCAGCATTTT
len: 12; v_gene: TRBV29-1; j_gene: TRBJ2-7; abundance: once; d_gene: -; CDR3aa: CSVVLSSYEQYF; CDR3nt: TGCAGCGTTGTATTGAGCTCCTACGAGCAGTACTTC
len: 13; v_gene: TRBV19; j_gene: TRBJ1-2; abundance: -; d_gene: -; CDR3aa: CASSIMDSYGYTF; CDR3nt: TGTGCCAGTAGTATAATGGACAGCTATGGCTACACCTTC
len: 16; v_gene: TRBV15; j_gene: TRBJ2-7; abundance: -; d_gene: TRBD2; CDR3aa: CATSRGKTGGAYEQYF; CDR3nt: TGTGCCACCAGCAGGGGGAAAACGGGAGGGGCCTACGAGCAGTACTTC
len: 18; v_gene: TRBV5-6; j_gene: TRBJ2-7; abundance: few; d_gene: TRBD2; CDR3aa: CASSFWTSGRGILYEQYF; CDR3nt: TGTGCCAGCAGCTTTTGGACTAGCGGGAGGGGTATCCTCTACGAGCAGTACTTC
len: 14; v_gene: TRBV6-1; j_gene: TRBJ2-7; abundance: -; d_gene: -; CDR3aa: CASRYKGGGYEQYF; CDR3nt: TGTGCCAGCAGGTACAAAGGCGGCGGCTACGAGCAGTACTTC
len: 13; v_gene: TRBV11-3; j_gene: TRBJ1-1; abundance: few; d_gene: -; CDR3aa: CASSLGGNTEAFF; CDR3nt: TGTGCCAGCAGCTTAGGCGGGAACACTGAAGCTTTCTTT
len: 13; v_gene: TRBV5-4; j_gene: TRBJ2-5; abundance: -; d_gene: -; CDR3aa: CASRTESQETQYF; CDR3nt: TGTGCCAGCAGGACCGAAAGCCAAGAGACCCAGTACTTC
len: 15; v_gene: TRBV19; j_gene: TRBJ1-5; abundance: -; d_gene: -; CDR3aa: CASSIILHSNQPQHF; CDR3nt: TGTGCCAGTAGTATAATCCTTCATAGCAATCAGCCCCAGCATTTT
len: 11; v_gene: TRBV30; j_gene: TRBJ2-3; abundance: -; d_gene: -; CDR3aa: CAWRAENTQYF; CDR3nt: TGTGCCTGGAGGGCAGAAAATACGCAGTATTTT
len: 15; v_gene: TRBV2; j_gene: TRBJ1-2; abundance: -; d_gene: TRBD1; CDR3aa: CASRIGPGQEYGYTF; CDR3nt: TGTGCCAGCAGAATAGGCCCGGGACAGGAGTATGGCTACACCTTC
len: 15; v_gene: TRBV11-2; j_gene: TRBJ2-5; abundance: -; d_gene: -; CDR3aa: CASSPLGGNGETQYF; CDR3nt: TGTGCCAGCAGCCCCTTAGGAGGGAATGGAGAGACCCAGTACTTC
len: 13; v_gene: TRBV27; j_gene: TRBJ2-5; abundance: -; d_gene: -; CDR3aa: CASSNRVGETQYF; CDR3nt: TGTGCCAGCAGCAACAGGGTTGGGGAGACCCAGTACTTC
len: 18; v_gene: TRBV6-1; j_gene: TRBJ2-6; abundance: -; d_gene: TRBD2; CDR3aa: CASSALAGVSSGANVLTF; CDR3nt: TGTGCCAGCAGTGCCTTAGCGGGAGTTAGTTCTGGGGCCAACGTCCTGACTTTC
len: 16; v_gene: TRBV7-8; j_gene: TRBJ1-4; abundance: -; d_gene: -; CDR3aa: CASSLETAGFNEKLFF; CDR3nt: TGTGCCAGCAGCTTAGAGACGGCGGGGTTTAATGAAAAACTGTTTTTT
len: 15; v_gene: TRBV7-6; j_gene: TRBJ2-5; abundance: -; d_gene: TRBD2; CDR3aa: CASSSLAASQETQYF; CDR3nt: TGTGCCAGCAGCTCTCTAGCGGCATCGCAAGAGACCCAGTACTTC
len: 15; v_gene: TRBV19; j_gene: TRBJ2-4; abundance: -; d_gene: -; CDR3aa: CASSLDGWTENIQYF; CDR3nt: TGTGCCAGTAGTCTGGACGGCTGGACTGAAAACATTCAGTACTTC
len: 14; v_gene: TRBV5-4; j_gene: TRBJ1-2; abundance: -; d_gene: TRBD1; CDR3aa: CASRLTGGAEGYTF; CDR3nt: TGTGCCAGCAGGCTGACAGGGGGCGCAGAGGGCTACACCTTC
len: 15; v_gene: TRBV6-1; j_gene: TRBJ2-3; abundance: -; d_gene: -; CDR3aa: CASSEDGANTDTQYF; CDR3nt: TGTGCCAGCAGTGAAGATGGGGCGAACACAGATACGCAGTATTTT
len: 15; v_gene: TRBV19; j_gene: TRBJ2-3; abundance: -; d_gene: TRBD1; CDR3aa: CASSRQGAATDTQYF; CDR3nt: TGTGCCAGTAGTAGACAGGGGGCGGCGACAGATACGCAGTATTTT
len: 14; v_gene: TRBV7-9; j_gene: TRBJ1-1; abundance: -; d_gene: -; CDR3aa: CASSLWGINTEAFF; CDR3nt: TGTGCCAGCAGCTTATGGGGAATAAACACTGAAGCTTTCTTT
len: 13; v_gene: TRBV29-1; j_gene: TRBJ2-7; abundance: -; d_gene: TRBD1; CDR3aa: CSIRGGQGSEQYF; CDR3nt: TGCAGCATTAGGGGAGGACAGGGGAGCGAGCAGTACTTC
len: 14; v_gene: TRBV27; j_gene: TRBJ2-7; abundance: -; d_gene: -; CDR3aa: CASSRTDSSYEQYF; CDR3nt: TGTGCCAGCAGTCGTACGGACAGCTCCTACGAGCAGTACTTC
len: 15; v_gene: TRBV6-1; j_gene: TRBJ1-1; abundance: -; d_gene: -; CDR3aa: CASSAWGGGFTEAFF; CDR3nt: TGTGCCAGCAGTGCGTGGGGCGGGGGGTTCACTGAAGCTTTCTTT
len: 16; v_gene: TRBV6-6; j_gene: TRBJ1-5; abundance: -; d_gene: -; CDR3aa: CASSYPTIAERQPQHF; CDR3nt: TGTGCCAGCAGTTACCCGACAATCGCCGAACGGCAGCCCCAGCATTTT
len: 14; v_gene: TRBV7-8; j_gene: TRBJ1-2; abundance: -; d_gene: -; CDR3aa: CASSLRSHTEGYTF; CDR3nt: TGTGCCAGCAGCTTAAGGTCGCATACGGAGGGCTACACCTTC
len: 15; v_gene: TRBV27; j_gene: TRBJ1-2; abundance: -; d_gene: -; CDR3aa: CASSSLGANGYGYTF; CDR3nt: TGTGCCAGCAGTTCATTGGGGGCTAATGGCTATGGCTACACCTTC
len: 16; v_gene: TRBV6-5; j_gene: TRBJ1-5; abundance: -; d_gene: -; CDR3aa: CASSLRAGESNQPQHF; CDR3nt: TGTGCCAGCAGTTTACGGGCAGGGGAGAGCAATCAGCCCCAGCATTTT
len: 14; v_gene: TRBV5-6; j_gene: TRBJ1-2; abundance: -; d_gene: -; CDR3aa: CASSSLGANYGYTF; CDR3nt: TGTGCCAGCAGTTCACTTGGCGCCAACTATGGCTACACCTTC
len: 14; v_gene: TRBV29-1; j_gene: TRBJ2-5; abundance: -; d_gene: TRBD2; CDR3aa: CSVEGGPGLGTQYF; CDR3nt: TGCAGCGTTGAGGGAGGGCCTGGGTTAGGGACCCAGTACTTC
len: 11; v_gene: TRBV6-5; j_gene: TRBJ1-3; abundance: -; d_gene: -; CDR3aa: CASSTRNTIYF; CDR3nt: TGTGCCAGCAGTACCAGAAACACCATATATTTT
len: 17; v_gene: TRBV6-1; j_gene: TRBJ2-1; abundance: -; d_gene: TRBD2; CDR3aa: CASSGTSGSLSYNEQFF; CDR3nt: TGTGCCAGCAGTGGGACTAGCGGGAGCCTATCCTACAATGAGCAGTTCTTC
len: 11; v_gene: TRBV30; j_gene: TRBJ2-1; abundance: once; d_gene: TRBD2; CDR3aa: CAWSKTSRQFF; CDR3nt: TGTGCCTGGAGTAAGACTAGCCGACAGTTCTTC
len: 16; v_gene: TRBV5-4; j_gene: TRBJ2-7; abundance: -; d_gene: TRBD2; CDR3aa: CASSLAGLAGSYEQYF; CDR3nt: TGTGCCAGCAGCTTGGCCGGACTAGCGGGAAGTTACGAGCAGTACTTC
len: 13; v_gene: TRBV2; j_gene: TRBJ1-1; abundance: few; d_gene: -; CDR3aa: CASYRDMNTEAFF; CDR3nt: TGTGCCAGTTACAGGGATATGAACACTGAAGCTTTCTTT
len: 16; v_gene: TRBV10-2; j_gene: TRBJ2-3; abundance: -; d_gene: TRBD2; CDR3aa: CASTHPRAGGTDTQYF; CDR3nt: TGCGCCAGCACTCATCCTCGGGCGGGAGGTACAGATACGCAGTATTTT
len: 17; v_gene: TRBV5-4; j_gene: TRBJ2-2; abundance: once; d_gene: TRBD2; CDR3aa: CASRGTSGSANTGELFF; CDR3nt: TGTGCCAGCAGGGGGACTAGCGGGAGCGCGAACACCGGGGAGCTGTTTTTT
len: 15; v_gene: TRBV6-6; j_gene: TRBJ2-1; abundance: -; d_gene: -; CDR3aa: CASRGRERTYNEQFF; CDR3nt: TGTGCCAGCAGAGGGCGGGAACGTACCTACAATGAGCAGTTCTTC
len: 14; v_gene: TRBV11-2; j_gene: TRBJ1-1; abundance: -; d_gene: -; CDR3aa: CASSREGLNTEAFF; CDR3nt: TGTGCCAGCAGCCGGGAGGGGCTGAACACTGAAGCTTTCTTT
len: 11; v_gene: TRBV6-5; j_gene: TRBJ2-3; abundance: -; d_gene: -; CDR3aa: CASSYLYTQYF; CDR3nt: TGTGCCAGCAGTTACCTATATACGCAGTATTTT
len: 15; v_gene: TRBV9; j_gene: TRBJ2-7; abundance: -; d_gene: TRBD2; CDR3aa: CASSPEGGRAYEQYF; CDR3nt: TGTGCCAGCAGCCCCGAAGGCGGGAGGGCCTACGAGCAGTACTTC
len: 12; v_gene: TRBV10-1; j_gene: TRBJ2-2; abundance: -; d_gene: -; CDR3aa: CASSENTGELFF; CDR3nt: TGCGCCAGCTCGGAGAACACCGGGGAGCTGTTTTTT
len: 14; v_gene: TRBV30; j_gene: TRBJ1-6; abundance: -; d_gene: -; CDR3aa: CAWSPGQYNSPLHF; CDR3nt: TGTGCCTGGAGCCCCGGACAGTATAATTCACCCCTCCACTTT
len: 15; v_gene: TRBV7-9; j_gene: TRBJ2-1; abundance: once; d_gene: -; CDR3aa: CASSLERPGYNEQFF; CDR3nt: TGTGCCAGCAGCTTAGAAAGGCCAGGCTACAATGAGCAGTTCTTC
len: 13; v_gene: TRBV19; j_gene: TRBJ1-5; abundance: -; d_gene: -; CDR3aa: CATIQGGNQPQHF; CDR3nt: TGTGCCACTATTCAGGGTGGCAATCAGCCCCAGCATTTT
len: 14; v_gene: TRBV30; j_gene: TRBJ2-7; abundance: -; d_gene: -; CDR3aa: CAWSHTTGLYEQYF; CDR3nt: TGTGCCTGGAGTCATACCACGGGACTTTACGAGCAGTACTTC
len: 12; v_gene: TRBV19; j_gene: TRBJ2-2; abundance: -; d_gene: -; CDR3aa: CASLGGAGELFF; CDR3nt: TGTGCCTCTCTCGGGGGTGCCGGGGAGCTGTTTTTT
len: 12; v_gene: TRBV5-8; j_gene: TRBJ2-1; abundance: -; d_gene: TRBD1; CDR3aa: CASRTGGNEQFF; CDR3nt: TGTGCCAGTCGGACAGGGGGCAATGAGCAGTTCTTC
len: 13; v_gene: TRBV10-2; j_gene: TRBJ1-2; abundance: -; d_gene: TRBD1; CDR3aa: CASRGTGVGGYTF; CDR3nt: TGCGCCAGCAGGGGGACAGGGGTTGGAGGCTACACCTTC
len: 15; v_gene: TRBV30; j_gene: TRBJ2-3; abundance: -; d_gene: TRBD2; CDR3aa: CAWSRGSGSEDTQYF; CDR3nt: TGTGCCTGGAGTCGGGGTAGCGGGAGCGAAGATACGCAGTATTTT
len: 11; v_gene: TRBV29-1; j_gene: TRBJ2-7; abundance: -; d_gene: -; CDR3aa: CSVQGPHEQYF; CDR3nt: TGCAGTGTTCAGGGACCCCACGAGCAGTACTTC
len: 11; v_gene: TRBV30; j_gene: TRBJ2-7; abundance: -; d_gene: -; CDR3aa: CAWSDRDEQYF; CDR3nt: TGTGCCTGGAGTGACAGGGACGAGCAGTACTTC
len: 14; v_gene: TRBV7-2; j_gene: TRBJ1-4; abundance: few; d_gene: -; CDR3aa: CASSFDRRNEKLFF; CDR3nt: TGTGCCAGCAGCTTTGACAGAAGAAATGAAAAACTGTTTTTT
len: 14; v_gene: TRBV6-5; j_gene: TRBJ2-7; abundance: -; d_gene: -; CDR3aa: CASSWTASSYEQYF; CDR3nt: TGTGCCAGCAGTTGGACAGCAAGCTCCTACGAGCAGTACTTC
len: 14; v_gene: TRBV7-2; j_gene: TRBJ1-4; abundance: -; d_gene: -; CDR3aa: CASSLVGREGKLFF; CDR3nt: TGTGCCAGCAGCTTAGTGGGCAGGGAGGGAAAACTGTTTTTT
len: 12; v_gene: TRBV30; j_gene: TRBJ1-2; abundance: -; d_gene: TRBD1; CDR3aa: CAWSRGQGGYTF; CDR3nt: TGTGCCTGGAGTAGGGGACAGGGAGGCTACACCTTC
len: 16; v_gene: TRBV4-1; j_gene: TRBJ2-1; abundance: few; d_gene: TRBD2; CDR3aa: CASSQEPGGNYNEQFF; CDR3nt: TGCGCCAGCAGCCAAGAGCCGGGAGGAAACTACAATGAGCAGTTCTTC